The rows below give T cell receptor beta chains drawn from one sample of a study of post-analysis software for immune sequencing data. TCRdb redid the calling of the PCR reads with MiXCR, one entry per CDR3 protein. The sample records 750,000 to 900,000 distinct CDR3 sequences, more than 45% being singletons. Sequenced sample: blood. These receptors came from a girl aged 5-17 years with multiple sclerosis. Both conserved end residues are part of each CDR3. D genes are given only for firm matches. For some rows the clone size is stated as once, few or many, or as a class when expanded; others skip it.

j_call | v_call | d_call | cdr3_length | clone_size | cdr3_nt | cdr3_aa
TRBJ2-7 | TRBV11-2 | TRBD1 | 21 | few | TGTGCCAGCAGCTTAGTGGGACAGGGGGCTTGGGTAGCGGGAGGCCTCCACGAGCAGTACTTC | CASSLVGQGAWVAGGLHEQYF
TRBJ2-7 | TRBV28 | TRBD1 | 15 | . | TGTGCCAGCAGTTCAGGACAGGGGAAGGCCTACGAGCAGTACTTC | CASSSGQGKAYEQYF
TRBJ2-5 | TRBV5-1 | TRBD2 | 15 | . | TGCGCCAGCAGCTTAGGCGGGAGATTTGAGGAGACCCAGTACTTC | CASSLGGRFEETQYF
TRBJ1-4 | TRBV12-3/TRBV12-4 | . | 14 | few | TGTGCCAGCAGTTCAAGTGCAACTAATGAAAAACTGTTTTTT | CASSSSATNEKLFF
TRBJ2-1 | TRBV7-2 | . | 15 | . | TGTGCCAGCAGCCAAAACCGGGACTTGGCGGATGAGCAGTTCTTC | CASSQNRDLADEQFF
TRBJ1-2 | TRBV18 | . | 15 | . | TGTGCCAGCTCACCAAACGGGGGAGCCAACTATGGCCACACCTTC | CASSPNGGANYGHTF
TRBJ2-5 | TRBV28 | . | 13 | . | TGTGCCAGCAGTTTAATAGGGAGGGAGACCCAGTACTTC | CASSLIGRETQYF
TRBJ2-7 | TRBV4-2 | TRBD2 | 18 | . | TGTGCCAGCAGCCAAGACCTGAGAATCGGACTAGCTAGCAATGAGCAGTACTTC | CASSQDLRIGLASNEQYF
TRBJ1-4 | TRBV7-2 | TRBD1 | 15 | . | TGTGCCAGCAGCTCACAGGGGGCGCATCGAGAAAAACGGTTTTTT | CASSSQGAHREKRFF
TRBJ1-2 | TRBV7-9 | . | 15 | . | TGTGCCAGCAGCGGCGTAGGACAGCGCCACTATGGCTACACCTTC | CASSGVGQRHYGYTF
TRBJ2-7 | TRBV5-1 | TRBD2 | 16 | . | TGCGCCAGCAGCACGGAACCGGGACTAGGATGGAACGAGCAGTACTTC | CASSTEPGLGWNEQYF
TRBJ2-3 | TRBV6-2/TRBV6-3 | . | 15 | . | TGTGCCAGCAGTTATGGCCCCGTGAGGACAGATACGCAGTATTTT | CASSYGPVRTDTQYF
TRBJ2-7 | TRBV6-1 | TRBD2 | 12 | many | TGTGCCAGCCGGGAGGACCCCTACGAGCAGTACTTC | CASREDPYEQYF
TRBJ2-7 | TRBV10-3 | . | 15 | few | TGTGCCATCAGTGCCGGACACCGGAGCTCCTACGAGCAGTACTTC | CAISAGHRSSYEQYF
TRBJ2-1 | TRBV4-3 | . | 13 | few | TGCGCCAGCAGCCAAGGGGCCTACAATGAGCAGTTCTTC | CASSQGAYNEQFF
TRBJ1-6 | TRBV19 | TRBD1 | 15 | . | TGTGCCAGTAGTATCGACAGGGGGCACAATTCACCCCTCCACTTT | CASSIDRGHNSPLHF
TRBJ2-3 | TRBV5-1 | . | 15 | few | TGCGCCAGCAGCTTGGTAGCGACTCCCAGGGATACGCAGTATTTT | CASSLVATPRDTQYF
TRBJ2-3 | TRBV5-6 | . | 16 | . | TGTGCCAGCAGCTTCGGCCTCGGAGGGACCCCAGATACGCAGTATTTT | CASSFGLGGTPDTQYF
TRBJ2-3 | TRBV29-1 | . | 15 | . | TGCAGCGTTGACAGGGGAGGAGGGAACCAGGGTACGCAGTATTTT | CSVDRGGGNQGTQYF
TRBJ1-4 | TRBV6-1 | . | 14 | . | TGTGCCGGCAGTGAACGAGGGTTTAATGAAAAACTGTTTTTT | CAGSERGFNEKLFF
TRBJ2-7 | TRBV4-1 | . | 15 | . | TGCGCCAGCAGCCAAGCGCCCAGGGTGGACTACGAGCAGTACTTC | CASSQAPRVDYEQYF
TRBJ2-1 | TRBV27 | TRBD2 | 12 | . | TGTGCCAGCAGCCATTCGGGACTATCCTGGTTCTTC | CASSHSGLSWFF
TRBJ2-7 | TRBV15 | TRBD2 | 15 | . | TGTGCCACCAGCAGAGTCGGCAGCGGGGTATACGAGCAGTACTTC | CATSRVGSGVYEQYF
TRBJ1-5 | TRBV7-9 | . | 15 | . | TGTGCCAGCAGCGCCCTAGGGAGGGGGGATCAGCCCCAGCATTTT | CASSALGRGDQPQHF
TRBJ1-1 | TRBV5-1 | . | 12 | . | TGCGCCAGCAGCTTGCCGAACACTGAAGCTTTCTTT | CASSLPNTEAFF
TRBJ1-5 | TRBV6-1 | . | 14 | . | TGTGCCAGCAGTGAGGCCTCAGCCCCCCGGCCCCAGCATTTT | CASSEASAPRPQHF
TRBJ2-3 | TRBV7-2 | . | 17 | . | TGTGCCAGCAGCTTAGCGCTTCGACAGAGGGTTACAGATACGCAGTATTTT | CASSLALRQRVTDTQYF
TRBJ2-7 | TRBV10-3 | . | 15 | few | TGTGCCATCAGTGACTCGTCGGGAGATTCCTACGAGCAGTACTTC | CAISDSSGDSYEQYF
TRBJ2-1 | TRBV12-3/TRBV12-4 | TRBD1 | 14 | . | TGTGCCAGCAGTTTATTGGGACAGGGCTCGAACAAGTTCTTC | CASSLLGQGSNKFF
TRBJ2-3 | TRBV7-9 | TRBD2 | 16 | few | TGTGCCAGCAGCCCGGGACTAGCGGGATTTACAGATACGCAGTATTTT | CASSPGLAGFTDTQYF
TRBJ1-5 | TRBV15 | . | 15 | . | TGTGCCACCAGCAGGGTTGACAGTAGCAATCAGCCCCAGCATTTT | CATSRVDSSNQPQHF
TRBJ2-7 | TRBV20-1 | TRBD2 | 19 | few | TGCAGTGCTAGAGATCCCCCGACTAGCGGAAGAGGATCATCCTACGAGCAGTACTTC | CSARDPPTSGRGSSYEQYF
TRBJ2-3 | TRBV6-1 | . | 18 | once | TGTGCCAGCAGTGAAAGCCAATCAATTGCAGTTAGCACAGATACGCAGTATTTT | CASSESQSIAVSTDTQYF
TRBJ2-5 | TRBV29-1 | . | 13 | once | TGCAGCGTCGCGGGGGCACCGATGTTGACCCAGTACTTC | CSVAGAPMLTQYF
TRBJ2-7 | TRBV12-3/TRBV12-4 | . | 13 | many | TGTGCCAGCAGCGGGTCCGGGCGCTACGAGCAGTACTTC | CASSGSGRYEQYF
TRBJ2-5 | TRBV25-1 | . | 13 | . | TGTGCCAGCAAGAAAGGGGGGGGAGAGACCCAGTACTTC | CASKKGGGETQYF
TRBJ2-1 | TRBV20-1 | TRBD2 | 18 | many | TGCAGTGCTGTCGCGGGGGGCGGGAGGTTGACGACCTACAATGAGCAGTTCTTC | CSAVAGGGRLTTYNEQFF
TRBJ2-7 | TRBV28 | TRBD1 | 15 | . | TGTGCCAGCAGCTTCGCCGGGACAGGGACCTACGAGCAGTACTTC | CASSFAGTGTYEQYF
TRBJ2-4 | TRBV28 | . | 13 | . | TGTGCCAGCAGTATACTAGCCAAAAACATTCAGTACTTC | CASSILAKNIQYF
TRBJ2-3 | TRBV24-1 | TRBD2 | 15 | few | TGTGCCACCAGTGATTTTCGGGGGGGCACAGATACGCAGTATTTT | CATSDFRGGTDTQYF
TRBJ1-1 | TRBV7-3 | . | 13 | . | TGTGCCAGCAGCTTTACCTTCGGGGCTGAAGCTTTCTTT | CASSFTFGAEAFF
TRBJ1-4 | TRBV10-3 | . | 15 | . | TGTGCCATCAGGGGAGACAGCCCGCATAATGAAAAACTGTTTTTT | CAIRGDSPHNEKLFF